This entry lists 30 T cell receptor beta chains sequenced from one sample in a study of T cell repertoires in cytomegalovirus infection. One entry per CDR3 protein, called by TCRdb with MiXCR from the reads. The repertoire has 250,000 to 300,000 distinct CDR3 sequences, roughly 15% of them found once; the top ten carry about 8.7%. Sequenced: PBMCs. The origin of the receptors is a human donor in good health (CMV status not recorded). Some clones in this sample may be carry-over from other donors' samples.

This chain joins TRBV19 and TRBJ1-2; 9 nucleotides match TRBD1. The CDR3 length is 14 residues. The V gene's germline CDR1 is LNHDA and CDR2 SQIVND (reference sequence). V was pared by 5 bases and J by 8 bases, with 9 bases of the junction left unmatched. CDR3 protein: CASSLNRGQSGYTF. In DNA form, the CDR3 reads TGTGCCAGTAGTCTAAACAGGGGGCAAAGCGGCTACACCTTC.

This clonotype was recorded many times. J is TRBJ2-1 and V is TRBV7-2; 12 bases match TRBD2. Germline V lookup: CDR1 SGHTA, CDR2 FQGNSA. V lost 2 bases to trimming and J lost 7 bases; unmatched junction nucleotides: 6. The CDR3 runs to 16 residues. The CDR3: CASSLTTSGSKNEQFF. The CDR3 nucleotides read TGTGCCAGCAGCTTAACGACTAGCGGGAGCAAGAATGAGCAGTTCTTC. The full variable domain, in which reference TRBV7-2 and TRBJ2-1 provide the parts outside the CDR3, is GAGVSQSPSNKVTEKGKDVELRCDPISGHTALYWYRQSLGQGLEFLIYFQGNSAPDKSGLPSDRFSAERTGGSVSTLTIQRTQQEDSAVYLCASSLTTSGSKNEQFFGPGTRLTVL.

With respect to this clonotype: Its ends do not fully match the called genes, so a read error is possible. The rearrangement uses TRBV28 and TRBJ1-5; the D is unclear. The CDR3 length is 14 residues. Germline V gene sequence: CDR1 MDHEN, CDR2 SYDVKM. CDR3 residues: CASSLGFSKQPQHF. The CDR3 coding sequence is TGTGCCAGCAGTTTGGGATTTAGCAAACAGCCCCAGCATTTT.

This clonotype was counted between two and nine times. CDR3 amino acids: CASSLAPTSGAYEQYF. DNA for the CDR3: TGCGCCAGCAGCTTGGCCCCTACTAGCGGAGCCTACGAGCAGTACTTC. The chain recombines TRBV5-1 with TRBJ2-7; TRBD2 agrees at 8 bases. The CDR3 has 16 amino acids. Looked up from germline, CDR1 is SGHRS and CDR2 is YFSETQ. Trimming removed 0 bases from V and 2 bases from J; junction bases left unmatched: 7.

This clonotype was counted only a few times. The rearrangement joins TRBV24-1 to TRBJ2-2; maybe TRBD2 (6 bases). This CDR3 contains 15 residues. Trimming left V 7 bases short and J 3 bases short, with 14 bases between. Germline V gene lookup returns CDR1 KGHDR and CDR2 SFDVKD. Here the CDR3 reads CATSAGGMDTGELFF. The CDR3 DNA reads as TGTGCCACCAGCGCCGGGGGTATGGACACCGGGGAGCTGTTTTTT.

Ten or more counts support this clonotype. The V and J genes are TRBV7-8 and TRBJ2-3; 7 bases are a match to TRBD2. J lost 8 bases, V lost 1 base, and 3 bases had no gene match. The CDR3 has 13 amino acids. CDR1 is SGHVS, CDR2 FQNEAQ, per germline. The CDR3 bases are TGTGCCAGCAGCTTAGTGGGGGGGGGTACGCAGTATTTT. Amino acid sequence: CASSLVGGGTQYF.

Regarding this clonotype: The final CDR3 position lacks the conserved phenylalanine or tryptophan, pointing to a likely read error. The chain has TRBV29-1 and TRBJ2-3; 8 positions match TRBD2. The CDR3 covers 14 residues. From germline, CDR1 is SQVTM and CDR2 ANQGSEA. V lost 6 bases to trimming and J lost 4 bases; unmatched junction nucleotides: 9. The CDR3 reads CSVAGTSRADTQYL. In DNA form, the CDR3 reads TGCAGCGTGGCCGGGACTAGTCGGGCAGATACGCAGTATCTT.

The chain recombines TRBV5-4 with TRBJ2-1; D possibly corresponds to TRBD2 (5 bases). This CDR3 has 15 amino acids. V was trimmed by 3 bases and J by 6 bases, leaving 16 bases between them. In germline, CDR1 is SGHNT, CDR2 YYREEE (reference sequence). The CDR3 nucleotides are TGTGCCAGCAGCTCGGACTTGCCTGGCGCCAATGAGCAGTTCTTC. This codes for CASSSDLPGANEQFF.

This clonotype turned up a few times. V is TRBV10-3 and J is TRBJ2-1; D ambiguous. This CDR3 is built from 12 residues. V was cut by 5 bases and J by 7 bases, with 9 bases left in between. CDR1 is ENHRY, CDR2 SYGVKD, per germline. The CDR3 coding sequence is TGTGCCATCAGTCGGCCCGAGAATGAGCAGTTCTTC. Translating gives CAISRPENEQFF.

V usage is TRBV7-2 and J usage is TRBJ1-1; 8 positions match TRBD1. The germline gives CDR1 SGHTA, CDR2 FQGNSA. The trim removed 5 bases at V and 1 base at J, leaving 6 bases unmatched. The CDR3 is 15 residues long. The chain's CDR3 is CASSTGTGWNTEAFF. DNA of the CDR3: TGTGCCAGCAGCACGGGGACAGGTTGGAACACTGAAGCTTTCTTT.

The CDR3 bases are TGTGCCAGCAGACACTACTCCCGGGACAACAATGAGCAGTTCTTC. Translating it yields CASRHYSRDNNEQFF. The chain recombines TRBV6-1 with TRBJ2-1; D may be TRBD1 (6 bases). The germline V and J ends were trimmed by 6 bases and 5 bases, with 17 bases remaining between them. The CDR3 runs to 15 residues. CDR1 is MNHNS, CDR2 SASEGT, per germline.

At least ten counts were recorded for this clonotype. This chain connects TRBV7-2 to TRBJ2-1, with 13 bases lining up with TRBD2. The CDR3 is 15 amino acids. Looked up from germline, CDR1 is SGHTA and CDR2 is FQGNSA. The trim removed 5 bases at V and 8 bases at J, leaving 6 bases unmatched. This CDR3 is CASSRTSGSGYEQFF. The CDR3 bases are TGTGCCAGCAGCAGGACTAGCGGGAGCGGATATGAGCAGTTCTTC.

V and J are TRBV23-1 and TRBJ2-1; TRBD2 aligns across 8 bases. TRBV23-1 is classed as an ORF, of uncertain function. This CDR3 region has 16 residues. The ends lost 0 bases at V and 7 bases at J; junction bases unmatched: 8. The CDR3 region is CASSQSRAGEENEQFF. DNA of the CDR3: TGCGCCAGCAGTCAATCTAGAGCGGGGGAAGAGAATGAGCAGTTCTTC.

The rearrangement joins TRBV28 to TRBJ2-1; D might be TRBD1 or TRBD2, each matching 5 bases. V shed 1 base and J shed 4 bases, with 14 bases lying between them. Germline CDR1 reads MDHEN; CDR2 reads SYDVKM. The length of the CDR3 is 16 residues. CDR3: CASSLLWGTTYNEQFF. CDR3 DNA: TGTGCCAGCAGTTTATTATGGGGGACCACTTACAATGAGCAGTTCTTC. The whole variable domain, filled in from reference TRBV28 and TRBJ2-1, reads DVKVTQSSRYLVKRTGEKVFLECVQDMDHENMFWYRQDPGLGLRLIYFSYDVKMKEKGDIPEGYSVSREKKERFSLILESASTNQTSMYLCASSLLWGTTYNEQFFGPGTRLTVL.

This clonotype has ten or more counts. V is TRBV19 and J is TRBJ2-2; 12 nucleotides match TRBD1. Germline CDR1 LNHDA, CDR2 SQIVND (reference sequence). V lost 7 bases to trimming and J lost 3 bases; unmatched junction nucleotides: 12. The length of the CDR3 is 18 residues. In DNA, the CDR3 is TGTGCCAGTACCGGGACAGGGGGCGTGAGGGTACACACCGGGGAGCTGTTTTTT. Protein product: CASTGTGGVRVHTGELFF.

In this sample, this clonotype turned up a few times. This chain links TRBV7-9 with TRBJ2-2; 9 bases agree with TRBD2. CDR3 length: 16 amino acids. Germline V gene lookup returns CDR1 SEHNR and CDR2 FQNEAQ (reference sequence). Unmatched junction bases numbered 6, after V lost 5 bases and J lost 2 bases. CDR3 sequence (DNA): TGTGCCAGCAGCGAATTAGCGGGAGCTAACACCGGGGAGCTGTTTTTT. Amino acid sequence: CASSELAGANTGELFF.

This clonotype came up many times. This chain connects TRBV11-2 to TRBJ2-3; 10 nucleotides line up with TRBD2. The CDR3 is 18 residues long. With 2 bases clipped from V and 2 bases from J, the junction kept 10 bases outside the gene matches. The V gene's germline CDR1 is SGHAT and CDR2 FQNNGV. This CDR3 reads CASSLWTSGTSDTDTQYF. CDR3 DNA sequence: TGTGCCAGCAGCTTATGGACCAGTGGGACTAGCGACACAGATACGCAGTATTTT.

This clonotype came up many times. The CDR3 reads CASIWKRGTDTQYF. The CDR3, as DNA: TGTGCCAGCATTTGGAAGCGGGGCACAGATACGCAGTATTTT. The rearrangement joins TRBV2 to TRBJ2-3, with D maybe TRBD2 (6 bases). Germline V gives CDR1 SNHLY, CDR2 FYNNEI. V was clipped by 7 bases and J by 1 base, with 12 bases between them. CDR3 size: 14 residues.

This clonotype occurred many times. This chain connects TRBV7-2 to TRBJ1-2; D is unresolved. The CDR3 covers 17 residues. In germline, CDR1 is SGHTA, CDR2 FQGNSA. Trimming cost V 3 bases and J 3 bases, with 20 bases left between them. The CDR3 DNA sequence: TGTGCCAGCAGCTTCTCTAGTTTCGTTACCACCTACTATGGCTACACCTTC. The encoded protein is CASSFSSFVTTYYGYTF.

The chain combines TRBV5-1 with TRBJ1-2; D call uncertain. The germline V gene encodes CDR1 SGHRS and CDR2 YFSETQ. This CDR3 is built from 13 residues. The V and J ends lost 0 bases and 7 bases respectively, with 10 bases between them. The CDR3 coding sequence is TGCGCCAGCAGCTTGGAAGGGAAGGGTGGCTACACCTTC. Residues: CASSLEGKGGYTF.

The gene calls are TRBV7-8 and TRBJ1-5; D is possibly TRBD1 (5 bases). The V and J ends lost 5 bases and 2 bases respectively, with 16 bases between them. Germline V CDR1 and CDR2: SGHVS, FQNEAQ. The CDR3 totals 16 residues. This CDR3 is CASSRGVLGGNQPQHF. CDR3 in DNA: TGTGCCAGCAGCCGGGGGGTCCTGGGCGGCAATCAGCCCCAGCATTTT.

This chain joins TRBV14 and TRBJ2-7, with 7 nucleotides matching TRBD2. CDR3 length: 14 amino acids. Germline CDR1 is SGHDN and CDR2 is FVKESK. The V and J ends lost 2 bases and 7 bases, in that order; junction bases with no gene match: 8. The CDR3 sequence: CASSQSGNWGEQYF. The DNA for the CDR3 is TGTGCCAGCAGCCAAAGCGGGAACTGGGGTGAGCAGTACTTC. Full variable domain (missing parts from reference TRBV14 and TRBJ2-7): EAGVTQFPSHSVIEKGQTVTLRCDPISGHDNLYWYRRVMGKEIKFLLHFVKESKQDESGMPNNRFLAERTGGTYSTLKVQPAELEDSGVYFCASSQSGNWGEQYFGPGTRLTVT.

The V and J genes are TRBV20-1 and TRBJ2-3; 10 positions agree with TRBD2. From germline, CDR1 is DFQATT and CDR2 SNEGSKA (reference sequence). The CDR3 has 16 residues. The ends lost 6 bases at V and 3 bases at J; junction bases unmatched: 12. CDR3 sequence (DNA): TGCAGTGCCCCAGCACGACTAGCGGGTACTACAGATACGCAGTATTTT. It codes for CSAPARLAGTTDTQYF.

This clonotype was seen many times. The chain combines TRBV5-4 with TRBJ2-3, with D maybe TRBD2 (6 bases). The CDR3 runs to 15 residues. V gave up 4 bases and J gave up 3 bases, with 15 bases separating them. Germline loops: CDR1 SGHNT, CDR2 YYREEE (reference sequence). CDR3 DNA: TGTGCCAGCAGCCCAACGGCGGGGCGTACAGATACGCAGTATTTT. It yields the protein CASSPTAGRTDTQYF.

In this sample, this clonotype turned up many times. V is TRBV29-1 and J is TRBJ1-2; no clear D gene. The length of the CDR3 is 11 residues. Trimming shortened V by 3 bases and J by 5 bases, and 7 bases separated the two germline ends. Germline assignment: CDR1 SQVTM and CDR2 ANQGSEA. The CDR3 region is CSVDRDYGYTF. Here the CDR3 DNA reads TGCAGCGTTGATAGGGATTATGGCTACACCTTC.

This clonotype occurred a few times. The rearrangement uses TRBV20-1 and TRBJ1-1; 7 bases fit TRBD1. V was clipped by 8 bases and J by 6 bases; unmatched bases: 9. This CDR3 comprises 12 residues. The germline CDR1 and CDR2 sequences are DFQATT and SNEGSKA (reference sequence). This chain's CDR3 is CSTNRGTAEAFF. Written as DNA, the CDR3 is TGCAGTACTAACAGGGGAACGGCTGAAGCTTTCTTT.

This clonotype showed up many times. CDR3 sequence (DNA): TGTGCCACCAGCAGGGCGGGAAGCTCGGGCACCATATATTTT. It encodes CATSRAGSSGTIYF. The gene calls are TRBV15 and TRBJ1-3; D call uncertain. CDR1 and CDR2 from the germline V gene are LNHNV and YYDKDF (reference sequence). The CDR3 contains 14 residues. With 3 bases removed from V and 9 bases from J, the gap between germline ends came to 15 bases.

Many counts were recorded for this clonotype. This chain connects TRBV7-2 to TRBJ2-3; 12 positions match TRBD1. The germline V gene has CDR1 SGHTA and CDR2 FQGNSA. With V trimmed by 0 bases and J by 6 bases, 1 base remained unmatched. There are 15 residues in the CDR3. Written as DNA, the CDR3 is TGTGCCAGCAGCTTAGCGGGACAGGGGGCGGATACGCAGTATTTT. It codes for CASSLAGQGADTQYF.

This sequence joins TRBV20-1 and TRBJ2-7; TRBD2 aligns across 7 bases. The CDR3 totals 13 residues. Germline V gene sequence: CDR1 DFQATT, CDR2 SNEGSKA (reference sequence). V was pared by 6 bases and J by 0 bases, with 5 bases of the junction left unmatched. CDR3 bases: TGCAGTGCCAATAGCGGGTCCTCCTACGAGCAGTACTTC. It is translated as CSANSGSSYEQYF.

This clonotype was picked up many times. The chain joins TRBV7-9 to TRBJ2-3; TRBD2 matches at 15 bases. The CDR3 extends over 16 amino acids. Trimming removed 2 bases from V and 13 bases from J; junction bases left unmatched: 10. Germline V gene lookup returns CDR1 SEHNR and CDR2 FQNEAQ (reference sequence). The CDR3 nucleotides are TGTGCCAGCAGCTTACCGGGACTAGCGGGAGGTCCAGAAGAGTATTTT. This sequence encodes CASSLPGLAGGPEEYF.